This TCR beta chain was identified in a study of T cells in Graves' hyperthyroidism and ophthalmopathy. Using RNA transcripts as the source, TCR beta CDR3 regions were amplified. The TCR CDR3 first-round RT-PCR relied on the HTBI primer set. A single record per CDR3 protein comes from TCRdb applying MiXCR to the multiplex PCR reads. The table records approximately 690,000 distinct CDR3 sequences, more than 12% of them present only once. Study-wide points: Blood shared most expanded thyroid clonotypes above 0.001. A model of 13 V-J features distinguished ophthalmopathy from stable hyperthyroidism. Ophthalmopathy was identified by the model a median about 6 months ahead of onset.

This clonotype has at least ten counts. The antigen is undetermined. Looked up from germline, CDR1 is SEHNR and CDR2 is FQNEAQ (reference sequence). The V end lost 4 bases, the J end lost 0 bases, and 9 bases lay between the germline ends. The CDR3 length is 14 residues. A Clinical Activity Score of at least 3, a NOSPECS grade of at least 4 and a duration under 3 months were recorded in the ophthalmopathy patients. The V call is TRBV7-9, the J call TRBJ2-5; D unclear. This clonotype was obtained from a woman between 45 and 65 years old with Graves' ophthalmopathy. The sample was blood. The CDR3: CASSSSQYQETQYF. As DNA, the CDR3 is TGTGCCAGCAGCTCAAGTCAGTACCAAGAGACCCAGTACTTC.